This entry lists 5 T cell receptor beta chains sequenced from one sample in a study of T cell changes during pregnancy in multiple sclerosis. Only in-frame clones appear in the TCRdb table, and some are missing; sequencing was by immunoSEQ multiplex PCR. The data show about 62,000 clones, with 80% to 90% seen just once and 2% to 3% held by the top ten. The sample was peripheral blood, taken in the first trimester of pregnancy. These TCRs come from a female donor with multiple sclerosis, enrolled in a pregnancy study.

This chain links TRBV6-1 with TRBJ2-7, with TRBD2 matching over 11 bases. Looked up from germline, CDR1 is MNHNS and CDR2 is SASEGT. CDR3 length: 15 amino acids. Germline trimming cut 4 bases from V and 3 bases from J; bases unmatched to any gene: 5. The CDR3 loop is CASSGTSGSLYEQYF. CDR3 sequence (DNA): TGTGCCAGCAGTGGAACTAGCGGGAGCCTCTACGAGCAGTACTTC.

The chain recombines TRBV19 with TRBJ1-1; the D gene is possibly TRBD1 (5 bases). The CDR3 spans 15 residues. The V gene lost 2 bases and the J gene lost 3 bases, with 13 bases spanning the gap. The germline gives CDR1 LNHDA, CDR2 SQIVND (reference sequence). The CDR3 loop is CASSILGQRHTEAFF. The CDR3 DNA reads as TGTGCCAGTAGTATACTGGGGCAAAGACACACTGAAGCTTTCTTT.

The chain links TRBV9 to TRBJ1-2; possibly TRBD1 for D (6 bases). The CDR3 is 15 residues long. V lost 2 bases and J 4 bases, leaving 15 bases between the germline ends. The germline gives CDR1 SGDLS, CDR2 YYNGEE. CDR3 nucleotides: TGTGCCAGCAGCGTGGGGGGGGCGGGCGCCTATGGCTACACCTTC. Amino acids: CASSVGGAGAYGYTF.

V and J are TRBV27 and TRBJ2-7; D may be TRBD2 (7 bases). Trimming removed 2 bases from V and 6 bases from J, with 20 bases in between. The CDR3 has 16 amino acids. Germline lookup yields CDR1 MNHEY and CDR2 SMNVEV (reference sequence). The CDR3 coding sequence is TGTGCCAGCAGTTTAAGGGCCCGGGGGGCTCGGGGCGAGCAGTACTTC. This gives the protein CASSLRARGARGEQYF.

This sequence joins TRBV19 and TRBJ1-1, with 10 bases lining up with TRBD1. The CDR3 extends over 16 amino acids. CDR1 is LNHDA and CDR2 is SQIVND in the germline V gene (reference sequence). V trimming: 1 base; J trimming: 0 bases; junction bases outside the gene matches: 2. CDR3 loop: CASSIGTGGMNTEAFF. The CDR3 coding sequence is TGTGCCAGTAGTATAGGGACAGGGGGAATGAACACTGAAGCTTTCTTT.